This T cell receptor (beta chain) was profiled in a study of blood T cell repertoires in COVID-19. Study details: The samples span acute and convalescent COVID-19 from the United States, Italy and Spain. Sample material is recorded as cDNA or gDNA derived from T cells, B-cell-depleted T cells, or PBMCs.

This clone was seen more than once but under ten times. The CDR3 contains 15 residues. Losses at the gene ends were 6 bases for V and 0 bases for J; bases not matched to a gene: 5. Germline loops: CDR1 SNHLY, CDR2 FYNNEI. The Seattle site enrolled patients during active infection and followed them longitudinally. Original methodology: The assay estimated nucleated cells by amplifying reference gene primers. TCRdb keeps only in-frame clones here, not all; method: immunoSEQ multiplex PCR. Clone size and the V and J calls come from that table; the DNA yielded D and trimming. The profile shows 250,000 to 400,000 clones, about 91% of them singletons.

The gene calls are TRBV2 and TRBJ2-1; 7 nucleotides agree with TRBD1. Material for sequencing was peripheral blood. The sequence was obtained from a woman aged 25 to 45 with COVID-19, enrolled during active disease. The CDR3 DNA is TGTGCCAGCAGGGACAGGTCGAGCTCCTACAATGAGCAGTTCTTC. Protein: CASRDRSSSYNEQFF.